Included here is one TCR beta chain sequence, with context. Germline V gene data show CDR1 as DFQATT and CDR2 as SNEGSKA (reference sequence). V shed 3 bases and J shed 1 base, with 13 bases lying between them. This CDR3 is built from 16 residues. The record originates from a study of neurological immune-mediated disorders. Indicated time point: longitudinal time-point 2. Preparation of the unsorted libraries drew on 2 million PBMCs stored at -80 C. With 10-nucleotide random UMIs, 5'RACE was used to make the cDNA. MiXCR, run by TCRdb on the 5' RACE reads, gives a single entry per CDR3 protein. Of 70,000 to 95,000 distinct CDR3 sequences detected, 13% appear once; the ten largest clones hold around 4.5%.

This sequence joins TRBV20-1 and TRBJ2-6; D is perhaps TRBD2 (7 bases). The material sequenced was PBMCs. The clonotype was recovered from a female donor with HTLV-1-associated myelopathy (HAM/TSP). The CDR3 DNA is TGCAGTGCTAGGACAGGAGCGGGATCTGGGGCCAACGTCCTGACTTTC. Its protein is CSARTGAGSGANVLTF.